The TCR beta chain described here comes from a study of Ad26.COV2.S vaccination and SARS-CoV-2 variants. As for the study in general: Once or twice, 56 days apart, Ad26.COV2.S was delivered intramuscularly. General study findings and limits: Similar non-spike TCR breadth was observed in recipients of vaccine and of placebo.

Notes on this clone: The antigen is undetermined.

Stated treatment: roughly 20 received Ad26.COV2.S at low or high dose, single or two shots; about five received placebo; per-sample allocation not given. Material that was analyzed had been drawn on day 63 after the first vaccine or placebo injection. The method was immunoSEQ multiplex PCR; TCRdb's version includes in-frame clones alone and lacks a portion of them. The top ten hold 2.5% to 3.5% of the sample, which has under 300,000 clones, approximately 90% seen once. CDR1 SQVTM and CDR2 ANQGSEA come from the germline V gene. Trimming removed 0 bases from V and 5 bases from J; junction bases left unmatched: 1. This CDR3 spans 15 amino acids.

The TCR sequence derives from a person between 18 and 60 years old who received the Ad26.COV2.S COVID-19 vaccine or a placebo. The chain couples TRBV29-1 to TRBJ2-1; TRBD2 aligns across 13 bases. The source was peripheral blood, collected in a trial of Ad26.COV2.S vaccine versus placebo. The CDR3 sequence is CSVEEGTSGNNEQFF. In nucleotides, the CDR3 is TGCAGCGTTGAAGAGGGGACTAGCGGGAACAATGAGCAGTTCTTC.